These 8 T cell receptor beta chains share one sample of origin, sequenced in a study of lymphopenia after photon versus proton radiotherapy. The method was immunoSEQ multiplex PCR; TCRdb's version includes in-frame clones alone and lacks a portion of them. The sample consists of about 160,000 clones, more than 85% of them appearing once. The source material was peripheral blood, sampled from a patient treated with photon-based radiotherapy. These TCRs come from a man aged 50-59 years with gastric cancer.

V gene TRBV6-5 combines with J gene TRBJ1-1; D is unclear. Trimming shortened V by 5 bases and J by 1 base, and 8 bases separated the two germline ends. The CDR3 is 13 amino acids. The germline V gene encodes CDR1 MNHEY and CDR2 SVGAGI. The CDR3 here is CASSRTQNTEAFF. CDR3 DNA sequence: TGTGCCAGCAGTAGGACTCAGAACACTGAAGCTTTCTTT.

This clone was seen ten or more times. The CDR3 sequence: CASFPAGQGTLNYGYTF. The CDR3 coding sequence is TGTGCCAGCTTTCCCGCTGGACAGGGTACCCTTAACTATGGCTACACCTTC. V usage is TRBV28 and J usage is TRBJ1-2; 8 positions agree with TRBD1. CDR1 and CDR2 (germline): MDHEN, SYDVKM. The CDR3 is made up of 17 amino acids. V gave up 8 bases and J gave up 1 base; unmatched junction bases: 15.

V usage is TRBV30 and J usage is TRBJ1-5; unclear D gene. Germline V lookup: CDR1 GTSNPN, CDR2 SVGIG (reference sequence). This CDR3 is built from 13 residues. Trimming took off 1 base at V and 7 bases at J, with 11 bases between the two ends. CDR3 region: CAWSGTGGQPQHF. In DNA, the CDR3 is TGTGCCTGGAGTGGGACTGGAGGCCAGCCCCAGCATTTT.

The chain combines TRBV6-1 with TRBJ2-3; tentative D call: TRBD1 (6 bases). Trimming stripped 6 bases from V and 0 bases from J, with 10 bases between. CDR1 is MNHNS and CDR2 is SASEGT in the germline V gene. The CDR3 is 14 residues long. In DNA form, the CDR3 reads TGTGCCAGCAGCCGGACAGCTAGCACAGATACGCAGTATTTT. Protein product: CASSRTASTDTQYF.

V gene TRBV29-1 combines with J gene TRBJ2-1; TRBD2 aligns across 10 bases. This CDR3 has 17 amino acids. The germline CDR1 and CDR2 sequences are SQVTM and ANQGSEA. Unmatched junction bases numbered 13, after V lost 4 bases and J lost 4 bases. In nucleotides, the CDR3 is TGCAGCGTTGCTCCCCAAGGGACTAGCGAGTATTACAATGAGCAGTTCTTC. Its translation is CSVAPQGTSEYYNEQFF.

The chain is built from TRBV5-1 and TRBJ1-3; D is uncertain. V was cut by 0 bases and J by 0 bases, with 4 bases left in between. Germline-derived CDR1 and CDR2 are SGHRS and YFSETQ. The CDR3 covers 14 residues. DNA of the CDR3: TGCGCCAGCAGCTTGGCGGGCTCTGGAAACACCATATATTTT. It codes for CASSLAGSGNTIYF.

This clone has only a few counts. This chain joins TRBV11-2 and TRBJ2-2; 8 positions match TRBD1. V lost 5 bases, J lost 5 bases, and 7 bases stayed unmatched. In germline, CDR1 is SGHAT, CDR2 FQNNGV. The CDR3 is 15 amino acids. This CDR3 is CASSIRTGWTGELFF. The CDR3 DNA sequence: TGTGCCAGCAGCATAAGGACAGGGTGGACCGGGGAGCTGTTTTTT. Complete variable domain (other parts from reference TRBV11-2 and TRBJ2-2): EAGVAQSPRYKIIEKRQSVAFWCNPISGHATLYWYQQILGQGPKLLIQFQNNGVVDDSQLPKDRFSAERLKGVDSTLKIQPAKLEDSAVYLCASSIRTGWTGELFFGEGSRLTVL.

This chain connects TRBV10-2 to TRBJ2-5; D unresolved. Germline values: CDR1 WSHSY, CDR2 SAAADI. Trimming pared 7 bases from V and 2 bases from J, leaving 11 bases between. The CDR3 covers 13 residues. CDR3 DNA: TGCGCCAGCACCCCGACATGGCAAGAGACCCAGTACTTC. This codes for CASTPTWQETQYF.